This T cell receptor (beta chain) was observed in a study of cytomegalovirus exposure and HLA in healthy donors. Study-wide background: A preliminary data release comprised roughly 80 million unique TCRs obtained from HLA-typed donors.

V dropped 2 bases and J dropped 4; count of bases not matched to a gene: 10. There are 17 residues in the CDR3. Germline V gene lookup returns CDR1 KGHSH and CDR2 LQKENI. The study ran its PCR with 60 Vbeta and 13 Jbeta primers. TCRdb keeps only in-frame clones here, not all; method: immunoSEQ multiplex PCR. The sample includes a few hundred thousand clones, around 65% of them seen just once. This receptor was taken from a female donor in good health and CMV-seronegative. Sequencing input: PBMCs. The chain combines TRBV18 with TRBJ2-1; 8 bases are a match to TRBD2. CDR3 in amino acids: CASSPVIAGTLYNEQFF. DNA for the CDR3: TGTGCCAGCTCACCAGTTATAGCGGGAACTTTATACAATGAGCAGTTCTTC. The variable domain in full, completed from reference TRBV18 and TRBJ2-1, reads NAGVMQNPRHLVRRRGQEARLRCSPMKGHSHVYWYRQLPEEGLKFMVYLQKENIIDESGMPKERFSAEFPKEGPSILRIQQVVRGDSAAYFCASSPVIAGTLYNEQFFGPGTRLTVL.